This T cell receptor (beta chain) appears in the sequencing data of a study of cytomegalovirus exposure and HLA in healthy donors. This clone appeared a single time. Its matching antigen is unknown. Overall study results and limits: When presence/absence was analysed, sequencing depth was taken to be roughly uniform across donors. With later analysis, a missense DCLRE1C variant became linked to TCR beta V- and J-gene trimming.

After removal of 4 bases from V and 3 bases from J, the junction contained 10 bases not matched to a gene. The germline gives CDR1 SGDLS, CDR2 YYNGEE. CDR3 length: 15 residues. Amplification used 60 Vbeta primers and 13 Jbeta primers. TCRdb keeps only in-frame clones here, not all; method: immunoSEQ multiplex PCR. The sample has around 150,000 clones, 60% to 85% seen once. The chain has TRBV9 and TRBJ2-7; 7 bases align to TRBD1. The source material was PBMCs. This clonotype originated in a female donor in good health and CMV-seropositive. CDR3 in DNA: TGTGCCAGCAGCCCCAGACAGGGATCAATCTACGAGCAGTACTTC. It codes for CASSPRQGSIYEQYF.